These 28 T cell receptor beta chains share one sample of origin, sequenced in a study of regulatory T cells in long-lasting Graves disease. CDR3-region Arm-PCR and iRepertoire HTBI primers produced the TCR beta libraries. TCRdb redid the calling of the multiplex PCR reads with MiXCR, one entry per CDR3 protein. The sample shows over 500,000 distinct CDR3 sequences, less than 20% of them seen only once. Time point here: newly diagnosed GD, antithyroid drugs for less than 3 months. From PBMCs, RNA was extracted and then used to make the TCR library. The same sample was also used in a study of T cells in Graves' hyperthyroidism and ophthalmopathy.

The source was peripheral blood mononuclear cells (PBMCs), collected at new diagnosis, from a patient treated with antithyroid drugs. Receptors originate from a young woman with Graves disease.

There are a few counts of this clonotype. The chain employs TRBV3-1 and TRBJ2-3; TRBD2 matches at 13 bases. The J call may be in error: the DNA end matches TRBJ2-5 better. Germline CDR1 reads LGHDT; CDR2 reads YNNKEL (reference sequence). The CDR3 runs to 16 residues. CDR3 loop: CASIGTSGTVGETQYF. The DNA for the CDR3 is TGTGCCAGCATCGGGACTAGCGGGACTGTGGGGGAGACCCAGTACTTC.

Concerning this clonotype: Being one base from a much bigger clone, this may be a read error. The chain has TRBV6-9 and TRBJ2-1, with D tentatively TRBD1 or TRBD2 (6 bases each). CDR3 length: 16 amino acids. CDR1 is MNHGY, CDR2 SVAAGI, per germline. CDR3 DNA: TGTGCCAGCAGTTACTTCCCCCGGGGGCAGGTAGAGACCCAGCACTTC. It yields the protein CASSYFPRGQVETQHF.

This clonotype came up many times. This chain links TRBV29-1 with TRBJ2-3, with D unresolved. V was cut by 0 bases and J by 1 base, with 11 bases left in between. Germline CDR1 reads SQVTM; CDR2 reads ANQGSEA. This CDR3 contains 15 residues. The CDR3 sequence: CSVEDRRTRTDTQYF. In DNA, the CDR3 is TGCAGCGTTGAAGATAGGCGGACCCGCACAGATACGCAGTATTTT.

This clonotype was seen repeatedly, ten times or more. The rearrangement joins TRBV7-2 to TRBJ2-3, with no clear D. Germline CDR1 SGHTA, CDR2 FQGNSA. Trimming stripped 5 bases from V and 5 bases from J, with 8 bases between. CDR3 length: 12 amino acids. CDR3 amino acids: CASSPLVDTQYF. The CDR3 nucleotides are TGTGCCAGCAGCCCTCTCGTAGATACGCAGTATTTT.

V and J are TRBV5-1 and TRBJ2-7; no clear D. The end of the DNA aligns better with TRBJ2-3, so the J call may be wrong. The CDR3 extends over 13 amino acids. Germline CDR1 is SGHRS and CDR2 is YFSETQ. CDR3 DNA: TGCGCCAGCAGCTCGACCGCCGCAGATACGCAGTATTTT. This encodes CASSSTAADTQYF.

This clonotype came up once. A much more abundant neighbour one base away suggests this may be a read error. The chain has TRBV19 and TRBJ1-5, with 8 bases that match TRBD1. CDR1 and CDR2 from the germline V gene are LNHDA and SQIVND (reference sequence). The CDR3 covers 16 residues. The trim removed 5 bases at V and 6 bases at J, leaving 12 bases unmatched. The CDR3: CASSPGGTGGSQPQHF. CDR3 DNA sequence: TGTGCCAGTAGTCCCGGGGGGACAGGCGGCAGTCAGCCCCAGCATTTT.

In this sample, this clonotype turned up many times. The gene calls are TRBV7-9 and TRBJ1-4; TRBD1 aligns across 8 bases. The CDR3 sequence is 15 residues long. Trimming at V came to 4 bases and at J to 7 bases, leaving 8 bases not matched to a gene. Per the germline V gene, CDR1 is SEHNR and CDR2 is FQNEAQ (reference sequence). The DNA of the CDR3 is TGTGCCAGCAGCTCTCCGACAGGGGTGGTTGAAAAACTGTTTTTT. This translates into CASSSPTGVVEKLFF. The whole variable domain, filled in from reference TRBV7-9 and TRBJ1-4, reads DTGVSQNPRHKITKRGQNVTFRCDPISEHNRLYWYRQTLGQGPEFLTYFQNEAQLEKSRLLSDRFSAERPKGSFSTLEIQRTEQGDSAMYLCASSSPTGVVEKLFFGSGTQLSVL.

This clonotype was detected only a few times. CDR3 in DNA: TGTGCCACCTTGAGCGGGAGTAAAGAGACCCAGTACTTC. Amino acids: CATLSGSKETQYF. This chain connects TRBV28 to TRBJ2-5, with 8 positions matching TRBD2. Germline assignment: CDR1 MDHEN and CDR2 SYDVKM. Losses at the gene ends were 10 bases for V and 3 bases for J; bases not matched to a gene: 7. The CDR3 has 13 amino acids.

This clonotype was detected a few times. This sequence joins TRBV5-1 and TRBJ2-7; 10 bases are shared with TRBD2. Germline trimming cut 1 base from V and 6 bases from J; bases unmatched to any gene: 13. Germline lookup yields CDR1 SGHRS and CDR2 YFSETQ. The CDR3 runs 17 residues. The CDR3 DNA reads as TGCGCCAGCAGCTTGAGGGGCTCTAGCGGGAGTGTAGGCGAGCAGTACTTC. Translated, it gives CASSLRGSSGSVGEQYF.

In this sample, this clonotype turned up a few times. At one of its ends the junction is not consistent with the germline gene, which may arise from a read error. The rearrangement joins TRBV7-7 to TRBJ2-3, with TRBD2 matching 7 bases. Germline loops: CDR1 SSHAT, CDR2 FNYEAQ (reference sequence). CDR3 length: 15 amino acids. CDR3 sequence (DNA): TGTGCTAGCAGCAAGACCCGGGGGGGCACAGATACGCAGTATTTT. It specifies CASSKTRGGTDTQYF.

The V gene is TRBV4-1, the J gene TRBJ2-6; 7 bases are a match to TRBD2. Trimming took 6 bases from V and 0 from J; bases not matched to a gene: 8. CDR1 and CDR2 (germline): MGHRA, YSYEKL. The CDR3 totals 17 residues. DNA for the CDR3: TGCGCCAGCAGATCGCCGGGGGGTAGCTCTGGGGCCAACGTCCTGACTTTC. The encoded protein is CASRSPGGSSGANVLTF.

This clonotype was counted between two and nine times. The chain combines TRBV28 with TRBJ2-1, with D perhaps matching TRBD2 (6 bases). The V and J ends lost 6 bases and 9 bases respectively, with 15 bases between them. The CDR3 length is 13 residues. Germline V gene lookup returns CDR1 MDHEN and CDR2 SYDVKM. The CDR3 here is CASRVGGAIEQFF. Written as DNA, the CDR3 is TGTGCCAGCAGGGTCGGCGGGGCCATTGAGCAGTTCTTC.

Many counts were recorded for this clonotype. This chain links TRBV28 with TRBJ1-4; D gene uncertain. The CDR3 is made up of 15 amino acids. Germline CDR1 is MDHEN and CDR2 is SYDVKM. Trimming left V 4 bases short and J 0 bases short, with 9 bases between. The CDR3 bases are TGTGCCAGCAGTTCTTCTTCTGCAACTAATGAAAAACTGTTTTTT. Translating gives CASSSSSATNEKLFF.

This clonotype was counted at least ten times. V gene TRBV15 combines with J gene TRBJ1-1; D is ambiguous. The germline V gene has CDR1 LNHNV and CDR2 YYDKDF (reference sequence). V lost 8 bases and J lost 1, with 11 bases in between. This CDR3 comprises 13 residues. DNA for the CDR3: TGTGCCACCCATGGGGAACCGAACACTGAAGCTTTCTTT. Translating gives CATHGEPNTEAFF.

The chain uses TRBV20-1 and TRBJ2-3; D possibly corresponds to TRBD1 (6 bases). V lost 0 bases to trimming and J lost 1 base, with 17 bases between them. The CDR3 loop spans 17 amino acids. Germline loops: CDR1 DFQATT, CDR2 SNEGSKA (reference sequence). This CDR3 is CSARELTQGLGTDTQYF. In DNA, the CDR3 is TGCAGTGCTAGAGAGTTAACACAGGGTCTCGGCACAGATACGCAGTATTTT.

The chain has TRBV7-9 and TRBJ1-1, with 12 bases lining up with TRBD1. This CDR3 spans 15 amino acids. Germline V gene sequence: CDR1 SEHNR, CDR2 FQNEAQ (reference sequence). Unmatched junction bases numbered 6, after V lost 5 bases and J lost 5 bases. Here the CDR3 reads CASSPGQGAVTEAFF. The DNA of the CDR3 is TGTGCCAGCAGCCCGGGACAGGGGGCCGTTACTGAAGCTTTCTTT.

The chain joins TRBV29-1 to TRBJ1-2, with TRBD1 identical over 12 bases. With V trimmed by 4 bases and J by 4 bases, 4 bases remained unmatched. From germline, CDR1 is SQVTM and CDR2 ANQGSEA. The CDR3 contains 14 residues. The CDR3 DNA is TGCAGCGTTGGCGGGACAGGGGGCCCCTATGGCTACACCTTC. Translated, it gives CSVGGTGGPYGYTF.

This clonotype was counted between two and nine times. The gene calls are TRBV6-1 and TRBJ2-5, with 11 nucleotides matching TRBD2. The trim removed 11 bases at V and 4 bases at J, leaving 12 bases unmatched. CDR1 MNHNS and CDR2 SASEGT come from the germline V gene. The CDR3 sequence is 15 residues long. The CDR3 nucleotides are TGTGCCGGCTCCTTTAGCGGGAGGGCGCTAGAGACCCAGTACTTC. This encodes CAGSFSGRALETQYF.

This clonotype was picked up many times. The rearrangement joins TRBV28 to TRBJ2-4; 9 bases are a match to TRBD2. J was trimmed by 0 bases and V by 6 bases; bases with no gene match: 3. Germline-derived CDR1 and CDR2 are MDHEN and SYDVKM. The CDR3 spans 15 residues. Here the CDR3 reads CASRSGGSAKNIQYF. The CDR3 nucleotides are TGTGCCAGCAGGAGCGGGGGGTCAGCCAAAAACATTCAGTACTTC.

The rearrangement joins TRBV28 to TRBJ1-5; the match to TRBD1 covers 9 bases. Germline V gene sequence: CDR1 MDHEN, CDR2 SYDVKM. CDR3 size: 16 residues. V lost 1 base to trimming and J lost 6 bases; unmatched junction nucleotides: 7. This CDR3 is CASSLSGQGLGQPQHF. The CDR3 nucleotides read TGTGCCAGCAGTTTATCGGGACAGGGATTAGGTCAGCCCCAGCATTTT.

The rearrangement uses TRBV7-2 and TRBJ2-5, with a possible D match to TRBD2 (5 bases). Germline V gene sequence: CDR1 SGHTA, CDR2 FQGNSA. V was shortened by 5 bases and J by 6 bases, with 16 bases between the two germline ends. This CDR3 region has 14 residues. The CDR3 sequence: CASSPDVGVQTQYF. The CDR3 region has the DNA TGTGCCAGCAGCCCTGATGTGGGAGTACAGACCCAGTACTTC.

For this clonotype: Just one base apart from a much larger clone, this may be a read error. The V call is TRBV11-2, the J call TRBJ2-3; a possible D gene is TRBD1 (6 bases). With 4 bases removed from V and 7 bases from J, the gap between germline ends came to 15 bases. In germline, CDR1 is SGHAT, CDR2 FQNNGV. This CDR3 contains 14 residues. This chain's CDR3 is CASSSGYTGYTQYF. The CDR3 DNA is TGTGCCAGCAGCTCAGGATATACAGGGTATACGCAGTATTTT.

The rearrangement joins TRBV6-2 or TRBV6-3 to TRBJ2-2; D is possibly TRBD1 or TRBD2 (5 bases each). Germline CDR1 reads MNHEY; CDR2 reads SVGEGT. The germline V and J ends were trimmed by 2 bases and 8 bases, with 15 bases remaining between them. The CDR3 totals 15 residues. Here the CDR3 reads CASSYRGVLGGELFF. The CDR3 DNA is TGTGCCAGCAGTTACCGGGGCGTACTTGGAGGGGAGCTGTTTTTT.

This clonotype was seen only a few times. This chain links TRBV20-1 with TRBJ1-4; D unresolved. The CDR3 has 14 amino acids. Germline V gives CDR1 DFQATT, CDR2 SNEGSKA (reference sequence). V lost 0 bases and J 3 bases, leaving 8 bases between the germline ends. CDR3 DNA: TGCAGTGCTAGAGATCTATTAGCTAATGAAAAACTGTTTTTT. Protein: CSARDLLANEKLFF.

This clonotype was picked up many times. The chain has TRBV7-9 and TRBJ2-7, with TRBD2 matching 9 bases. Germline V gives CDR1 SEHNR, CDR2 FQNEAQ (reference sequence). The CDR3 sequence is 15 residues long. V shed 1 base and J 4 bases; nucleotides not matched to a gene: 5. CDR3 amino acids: CASSLGGTSYYEQYF. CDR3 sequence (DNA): TGTGCCAGCAGCTTAGGCGGGACTAGCTATTACGAGCAGTACTTC.

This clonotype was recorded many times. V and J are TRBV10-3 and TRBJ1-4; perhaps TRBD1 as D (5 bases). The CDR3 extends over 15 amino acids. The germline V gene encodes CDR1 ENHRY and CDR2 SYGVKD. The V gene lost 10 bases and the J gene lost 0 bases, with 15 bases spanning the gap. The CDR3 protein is CATLRDPATNEKLFF. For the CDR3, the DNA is TGTGCCACCCTGCGGGACCCTGCAACTAATGAAAAACTGTTTTTT.

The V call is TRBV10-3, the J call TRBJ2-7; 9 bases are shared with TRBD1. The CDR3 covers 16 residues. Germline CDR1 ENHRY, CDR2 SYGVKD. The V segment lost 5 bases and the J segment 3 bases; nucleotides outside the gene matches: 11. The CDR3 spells CAISTTGTGWLYEQYF. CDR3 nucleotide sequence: TGTGCCATCAGTACAACCGGGACAGGGTGGCTCTACGAGCAGTACTTC.

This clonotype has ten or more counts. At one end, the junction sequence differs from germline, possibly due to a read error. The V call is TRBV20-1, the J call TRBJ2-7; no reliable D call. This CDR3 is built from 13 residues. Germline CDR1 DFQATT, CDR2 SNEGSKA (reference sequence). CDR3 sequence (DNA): TGCAGTGCAAGAGAGGTCCAGAGCTACGAGCAGTACTTC. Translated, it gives CSAREVQSYEQYF.